This T cell receptor (beta chain) was documented in a study of blood T cell repertoires in COVID-19 (dated by TCRdb to 2019 to 2021). The study in broad terms: The collaborator samples originated in the United States, Italy and Spain and spanned the acute and convalescent phases of COVID-19. The material from the prospective study consisted of cDNA or gDNA derived from T cells, B-cell-depleted T cells, or PBMCs. Deeply sampled blood TCRbeta repertoires from subjects exposed to, actively infected with, or recovered from COVID-19 were included in the dataset. A freely available public database, intended as a resource for researchers studying the immune response to SARS-CoV-2, is where the repertoires were released. Samples were obtained from the ongoing ImmuneRACE study (first 160 participants) and from 1,254 subjects provided by 6 global collaborators. The sample metadata nearly always contained a de-identified subject ID, COVID-19 status, age in years and sex. Where available, HLA class I and class II types were obtained from metadata supplied by the sample provider rather than from assay-based typing.

TCRbeta CDR3 regions were amplified from genomic DNA by means of the immunoSEQ Assay, a bias-controlled multiplex PCR. In the authors' own workflow: The number of nucleated cells in each sample was estimated from the amplification of reference gene primers within the assay. To quantify the absolute abundance of each unique TCRbeta CDR3 rearrangement, sequence reads were collapsed and filtered. For each sample, productive Simpson clonality was calculated as the square root of Simpson's diversity index over productive rearrangements. The table was pulled from immuneACCESS by TCRdb, which kept in-frame rearrangements only. Such tables lose some clones; where checked, under half of the loss comes from unresolved V genes, and the rest has no known cause. The DNA gave D and trimming, while V, J and clone size come from that table. The sample table holds roughly 300,000 clones, of which roughly nine tenths were seen once. The ten largest clones capture around 12% of the sample.

This clone was seen just once. Its antigen specificity is not known. Base qualities are not provided; no much larger clone lies one nucleotide away. The V and J ends are trimmed by 1 base and 9 bases, leaving 13 bases between them. The CDR1 and CDR2 encoded by the germline V gene are SGHAT and FQNNGV. The cysteine opens and the phenylalanine closes a CDR3 of 15 amino acids. CDR3 DNA only is kept here, 45 bases in frame from base 1. The study at large found these results: Clinical and demographic metadata were provided uncurated, with the amount varying by source and participant.

In Seattle, one collaborating source enrolled patients while the infection was active and tracked those patients longitudinally over the course of disease. Whole blood was collected in K2EDTA tubes by collaborating institutions according to the institutions' own protocols. For TCRbeta analysis, collaborators shipped samples in one of three forms: frozen whole blood, isolated PBMCs, or DNA extracted from either of those sample types. Recombination linked TRBV11-2 to TRBJ1-6; TRBD1 is perhaps the D gene, given 5 matching bases. The clonotype comes from a woman aged 25 to 39 with COVID-19, enrolled during active disease. Source material: peripheral blood. In nucleotide form, the sequence is TGTGCCAGCAGCTTAGCCCGGGGGACTGGTTCACCCCTCCACTTT. Translated, this is CASSLARGTGSPLHF.